These 20 T cell receptor beta chains were sequenced from one sample in a study of T cell responses to AZD1222 COVID-19 vaccine. Sequencing used immunoSEQ multiplex PCR; TCRdb keeps in-frame clones, though not all of them. Seen here are some 150,000 clones, 85% to 95% observed once, and the top ten hold about 1.4%. The sample consisted of peripheral blood, taken 28 days after the second AZD1222 dose. The receptor source for this set is an adult who received the AZD1222 COVID-19 vaccine.

The J gene is TRBJ2-3, the V gene TRBV2; 14 bases map to TRBD2. There are 16 residues in the CDR3. V trimming: 5 bases; J trimming: 5 bases; junction bases outside the gene matches: 6. Germline loops: CDR1 SNHLY, CDR2 FYNNEI. CDR3 amino acids: CASSRGLAGGVDTQYF. The DNA of the CDR3 is TGTGCCAGCAGTCGCGGACTAGCGGGGGGTGTAGATACGCAGTATTTT.

The chain uses TRBV30 and TRBJ2-7, with D hard to call. This CDR3 is built from 14 residues. V was clipped by 3 bases and J by 1 base, with 13 bases between them. The germline CDR1 and CDR2 sequences are GTSNPN and SVGIG (reference sequence). In nucleotides, the CDR3 is TGTGCCTGGAGGAGTAAGACAAGGTCCTACGAGCAGTACTTC. Its protein product is CAWRSKTRSYEQYF.

This sequence joins TRBV20-1 and TRBJ2-1; 15 bases are shared with TRBD2. CDR3 size: 15 residues. Germline V gene sequence: CDR1 DFQATT, CDR2 SNEGSKA (reference sequence). The junction had 8 bases not matched to a gene; V was cut back by 3 bases and J by 11 bases. DNA of the CDR3: TGCAGTGCTAGTTTGGGACTAGCGGGAGGTCAAAAGCAGTTCTTC. Its translation: CSASLGLAGGQKQFF.

The chain employs TRBV12-3 or TRBV12-4 and TRBJ2-1, with 7 bases that match TRBD2. V lost 2 bases to trimming and J lost 6 bases; unmatched junction nucleotides: 1. CDR3 length equals 13 residues. Here the CDR3 reads CASSLPGGNEQFF. The CDR3 DNA reads TGTGCCAGCAGTTTACCGGGGGGCAATGAGCAGTTCTTC.

The chain recombines TRBV19 with TRBJ1-3; D is perhaps TRBD1 (5 bases). Germline CDR1 is LNHDA and CDR2 is SQIVND (reference sequence). V dropped 8 bases and J dropped 2 bases, with 13 bases sitting between them. The CDR3 extends over 14 amino acids. CDR3 sequence reads: CASGRGGTGNTIYF. The CDR3 region has the DNA TGTGCCAGTGGTCGTGGGGGTACTGGAAACACCATATATTTT.

This chain links TRBV9 with TRBJ2-7, with D tentatively TRBD1 (5 bases). V lost 4 bases to trimming and J lost 3 bases, with 8 bases between them. Germline CDR1 SGDLS, CDR2 YYNGEE. The CDR3 is 12 residues long. This CDR3 reads CASSKDNYEQYF. Here the CDR3 DNA reads TGTGCCAGCAGCAAGGACAACTACGAGCAGTACTTC.

This rearrangement joins TRBV27 to TRBJ1-4; D is undetermined. Trimming left V 3 bases short and J 7 bases short, with 12 bases between. CDR1 and CDR2 from the germline V gene are MNHEY and SMNVEV (reference sequence). CDR3 length: 14 amino acids. The CDR3 coding sequence is TGTGCCAGCAGTTTCTTGGGAGTGGGTGAAAAACTGTTTTTT. Its protein product is CASSFLGVGEKLFF.

The chain uses TRBV3-1 (or the pseudogene TRBV3-2) and TRBJ1-3; no firm D call. Germline V gene data show CDR1 as LGHDT and CDR2 as YNNKEL (reference sequence). Trimming stripped 0 bases from V and 4 bases from J, with 7 bases between. This CDR3 is built from 14 residues. CDR3 residues: CASSQDRFGNTIYF. CDR3 nucleotide sequence: TGTGCCAGCAGCCAAGATAGGTTCGGAAACACCATATATTTT.

This clone showed up just once. The chain employs TRBV20-1 and TRBJ1-2, with D uncertain. This CDR3 is 11 amino acids long. V lost 4 bases to trimming and J lost 3 bases, with 6 bases between them. Germline lookup yields CDR1 DFQATT and CDR2 SNEGSKA (reference sequence). The CDR3 DNA reads TGCAGTGCTATACGGGACTATGGCTACACCTTC. Translating gives CSAIRDYGYTF.

The chain links TRBV6-1 to TRBJ1-2, with unresolved D. V was trimmed by 2 bases and J by 8 bases, leaving 9 bases between them. Per germline, CDR1 MNHNS and CDR2 SASEGT. This CDR3 is built from 12 residues. Written as DNA, the CDR3 is TGTGCCAGCAGTGAACTCAGCGGAGGCTACACCTTC. Translating gives CASSELSGGYTF.

The chain joins TRBV6-5 to TRBJ1-2; D is undetermined. Trimming cost V 6 bases and J 1 base, with 3 bases left between them. This CDR3 region has 11 residues. Germline CDR1 reads MNHEY; CDR2 reads SVGAGI. The CDR3 region has the DNA TGTGCCAGCAGGGATAACTATGGCTACACCTTC. It translates to CASRDNYGYTF.

This rearrangement joins TRBV23-1 to TRBJ1-5; no clear D gene. TRBV23-1 is classed as an ORF, of uncertain function. Deletions cut 0 bases from V and 0 bases from J, with 12 bases between. The CDR3 covers 17 residues. The CDR3 coding sequence is TGCGCCAGCAGTCAATCTGGAGGGCAGTATAGCAATCAGCCCCAGCATTTT. Amino acids: CASSQSGGQYSNQPQHF.

This clone appeared once. The chain recombines TRBV28 with TRBJ2-3, with a tentative D call TRBD2 (5 bases). The germline gives CDR1 MDHEN, CDR2 SYDVKM. The germline V and J ends were trimmed by 2 bases and 1 base, with 13 bases remaining between them. The CDR3 is made up of 16 amino acids. CDR3 in DNA: TGTGCCAGCAGTTTAACTAGGTGGGTGGGCACAGATACGCAGTATTTT. This codes for CASSLTRWVGTDTQYF.

This sequence joins TRBV5-1 and TRBJ2-1; 10 bases map to TRBD2. Germline lookup yields CDR1 SGHRS and CDR2 YFSETQ. The ends lost 2 bases at V and 9 bases at J; junction bases unmatched: 8. This CDR3 contains 15 residues. In DNA, the CDR3 is TGCGCCAGCAGCTTCGAGATTAGCGGGAGGTCTGAGCAGTTCTTC. This sequence encodes CASSFEISGRSEQFF.

The rearrangement uses TRBV2 and TRBJ2-5; maybe TRBD1 (6 bases). Germline values: CDR1 SNHLY, CDR2 FYNNEI. The V end lost 5 bases, the J end lost 1 base, and 17 bases lay between the germline ends. The CDR3 has 16 residues. The CDR3 sequence: CASSYGTLTSQETQYF. DNA of the CDR3: TGTGCCAGCAGTTATGGGACACTAACATCCCAAGAGACCCAGTACTTC.

Only one count was recorded for this clone. The chain carries TRBV5-1 and TRBJ1-4, with D tentatively TRBD1 (5 bases). The V end lost 3 bases, the J end lost 5 bases, and 23 bases lay between the germline ends. The CDR3 loop spans 18 amino acids. From germline, CDR1 is SGHRS and CDR2 YFSETQ. CDR3 nucleotide sequence: TGCGCCAGCAGCTATTCCGGTGGCAGGGACCCCAAAAATGAAAAACTGTTTTTT. Amino acid sequence: CASSYSGGRDPKNEKLFF.

The V call is TRBV5-4, the J call TRBJ2-7; the D is unclear. This CDR3 region has 14 residues. In germline, CDR1 is SGHNT, CDR2 YYREEE (reference sequence). The V gene lost 2 bases and the J gene lost 6 bases, with 15 bases spanning the gap. Written as DNA, the CDR3 is TGTGCCAGCAGCTTCTCCCGGACCTTGGGCGAGCAGTACTTC. This encodes CASSFSRTLGEQYF.

This chain uses TRBV27 with TRBJ2-5; D might be TRBD1 or TRBD2, each matching 5 bases. CDR1 and CDR2 from the germline V gene are MNHEY and SMNVEV (reference sequence). The V and J ends lost 5 bases and 2 bases respectively, with 12 bases between them. There are 14 residues in the CDR3. The CDR3 coding sequence is TGTGCCAGCAGTCGCTGGGGGTTACAAGAGACCCAGTACTTC. Its translation: CASSRWGLQETQYF.

This clone was counted a single time. The rearrangement uses TRBV30 and TRBJ1-1; D may be TRBD1 (6 bases). CDR1 is GTSNPN and CDR2 is SVGIG in the germline V gene (reference sequence). Between the trimmed V and J ends, which lost 5 bases and 2 bases, there was a span of 9 bases. The CDR3 has 12 residues. CDR3 residues: CAWDRSNTEAFF. The DNA of the CDR3 is TGTGCCTGGGACAGGAGCAACACTGAAGCTTTCTTT.

This clone was detected once. This chain joins TRBV5-1 and TRBJ2-7; 11 nucleotides align to TRBD2. V was pared by 5 bases and J by 6 bases, with 10 bases of the junction left unmatched. CDR3 length: 15 amino acids. The V gene's germline CDR1 is SGHRS and CDR2 YFSETQ. The CDR3 DNA reads TGCGCCAGCAGGCTAACTAGCGGGAGTTTTCTCGAGCAGTACTTC. Translating gives CASRLTSGSFLEQYF.